The rows below give T cell receptor beta chains drawn from one sample of a study of OX40 agonist ivuxolimab in advanced cancers. Sequencing used immunoSEQ multiplex PCR; TCRdb keeps in-frame clones, though not all of them. The repertoire includes about 150,000 clones, approximately 94% of them detected once, and about 0.31% sits in the top ten. The sequencing here drew on CD4+ or CD8+ T cells sorted from blood, taken in a trial of the OX40 agonist ivuxolimab. These receptors all come from an adult with an advanced solid tumor such as melanoma, head and neck, liver or kidney cancer. The CDR3 runs from the conserved cysteine through the conserved F or W. Each record gives: clone size, J gene, D gene, V gene, CDR3 DNA, CDR3 protein. A D gene is named only where the DNA matches it firmly. A clone size is listed for some rows: how often the clone was seen (once, few, many), or a class if it is expanded.

clone_size: NA; j_call: TRBJ1-1; d_call: NA; v_call: TRBV6-5; cdr3_nt: TGTGCCAGCAGCTTGACAGAGATGAACACTGAAGCTTTCTTT; cdr3_aa: CASSLTEMNTEAFF
clone_size: NA; j_call: TRBJ1-4; d_call: NA; v_call: TRBV5-4; cdr3_nt: TGTGCCAGCAGCTTGGCCAGGGGTGAAAAACTGTTTTTT; cdr3_aa: CASSLARGEKLFF
clone_size: NA; j_call: TRBJ2-2; d_call: NA; v_call: TRBV7-2; cdr3_nt: TGTGCCAGCAGCCCAAGACTGGTGAACACCGGGGAGCTGTTTTTT; cdr3_aa: CASSPRLVNTGELFF
clone_size: NA; j_call: TRBJ2-1; d_call: NA; v_call: TRBV5-1; cdr3_nt: TGCGCCAGCAGCCCAAATTCAGGGGAGCTGGAGCAGTTCTTC; cdr3_aa: CASSPNSGELEQFF
clone_size: NA; j_call: TRBJ1-2; d_call: NA; v_call: TRBV18; cdr3_nt: TGTGCCAGCTCACCAGGCACTTCTAACTATGGCTACACCTTC; cdr3_aa: CASSPGTSNYGYTF
clone_size: NA; j_call: TRBJ1-6; d_call: NA; v_call: TRBV7-9; cdr3_nt: TGTGCCAGCAGCTTAGGTACAATCCCCCTCCACTTT; cdr3_aa: CASSLGTIPLHF
clone_size: once; j_call: TRBJ2-1; d_call: TRBD2; v_call: TRBV25-1; cdr3_nt: TGTGCCAGCAGTGAACCCCGTGAGCGGGAGAAGGAGCAGTTCTTC; cdr3_aa: CASSEPREREKEQFF
clone_size: NA; j_call: TRBJ1-6; d_call: NA; v_call: TRBV19; cdr3_nt: TGTGCCAGTAGCACTACCCCCTTCGACAGGAGGACATCACCCCTCCACTTT; cdr3_aa: CASSTTPFDRRTSPLHF
clone_size: once; j_call: TRBJ2-5; d_call: TRBD2; v_call: TRBV7-3; cdr3_nt: TGTGCCAGCAGCCTCCGCGGGAGGGCCCCAGAGACCCAGTACTTC; cdr3_aa: CASSLRGRAPETQYF
clone_size: NA; j_call: TRBJ2-1; d_call: NA; v_call: TRBV20-1; cdr3_nt: TGCAGTGCTCCGAGCGTGTATGAGCAGTTCTTC; cdr3_aa: CSAPSVYEQFF
clone_size: NA; j_call: TRBJ2-3; d_call: TRBD1; v_call: TRBV5-1; cdr3_nt: TGCGCCAGCAGCCCAGGGGACAGGCCGAGCACAGATACGCAGTATTTT; cdr3_aa: CASSPGDRPSTDTQYF
clone_size: NA; j_call: TRBJ1-2; d_call: TRBD1; v_call: TRBV9; cdr3_nt: TGTGCCAGCAGCGTAGCTACAGGGGAATACCATGGCTACACCTTC; cdr3_aa: CASSVATGEYHGYTF
clone_size: NA; j_call: TRBJ2-6; d_call: TRBD2; v_call: TRBV6-5; cdr3_nt: TGTGCCAGCAGTGCACGGGGGGGCGTCCTGACTTTC; cdr3_aa: CASSARGGVLTF
clone_size: NA; j_call: TRBJ2-1; d_call: TRBD2; v_call: TRBV7-2; cdr3_nt: TGTGCCAGCAGCTTAGAAGGGAGGGTTAGGAATGAGCAGTTCTTC; cdr3_aa: CASSLEGRVRNEQFF
clone_size: NA; j_call: TRBJ2-7; d_call: TRBD1; v_call: TRBV27; cdr3_nt: TGTGCCAGCAGTACAAGGACAGGGGGGGAGCAGTACTTC; cdr3_aa: CASSTRTGGEQYF
clone_size: NA; j_call: TRBJ2-3; d_call: TRBD1; v_call: TRBV4-1; cdr3_nt: TGCGCCAGCAGCCACCTAAGAGTACATGGACAGGGGGCAACAGATACGCAGTATTTT; cdr3_aa: CASSHLRVHGQGATDTQYF
clone_size: NA; j_call: TRBJ2-1; d_call: TRBD2; v_call: TRBV19; cdr3_nt: TGTGCCAGTAGTAGAGACTCCGGACTAGCGGGTCGAAATGAGCAGTTCTTC; cdr3_aa: CASSRDSGLAGRNEQFF
clone_size: NA; j_call: TRBJ2-7; d_call: NA; v_call: TRBV10-3; cdr3_nt: TGTGCCATCAGTGAGTCTTCTGGGGCCTCCTACGAGCAGTACTTC; cdr3_aa: CAISESSGASYEQYF
clone_size: NA; j_call: TRBJ2-1; d_call: TRBD1; v_call: TRBV4-3; cdr3_nt: TGCGCCAGCAGCCAAGTAAGGACAGGAGAGCAGTTCTTC; cdr3_aa: CASSQVRTGEQFF
clone_size: NA; j_call: TRBJ1-4; d_call: NA; v_call: TRBV30; cdr3_nt: TGTGCCTGGAGTGTTAGCAGGACCTCAACTAATGAAAAACTGTTTTTT; cdr3_aa: CAWSVSRTSTNEKLFF
clone_size: NA; j_call: TRBJ1-1; d_call: NA; v_call: TRBV6-1; cdr3_nt: TGTACGCTGGGATCGGCCACTGAAGCTTTCTTT; cdr3_aa: CTLGSATEAFF
clone_size: NA; j_call: TRBJ1-2; d_call: NA; v_call: TRBV6-5; cdr3_nt: TGTGCCAGCAGCCCCAACAGGGTGAACTATGGCTACACCTTC; cdr3_aa: CASSPNRVNYGYTF
clone_size: NA; j_call: TRBJ1-1; d_call: NA; v_call: TRBV14; cdr3_nt: TGTGCCAGCAGCCGGGGGAGAGCGGACACTGAAGCTTTCTTT; cdr3_aa: CASSRGRADTEAFF
clone_size: NA; j_call: TRBJ1-2; d_call: TRBD1; v_call: TRBV6-5; cdr3_nt: TGTGCCAGCAGTTGGACAGGGGGCGGCTACACCTTC; cdr3_aa: CASSWTGGGYTF
clone_size: NA; j_call: TRBJ2-7; d_call: NA; v_call: TRBV4-3; cdr3_nt: TGCGCCAGCAGCCAAGTACCGGGGACCTACGAGCAGTACTTC; cdr3_aa: CASSQVPGTYEQYF
clone_size: NA; j_call: TRBJ2-2; d_call: TRBD2; v_call: TRBV10-3; cdr3_nt: TGTGCCATCAGTGAGGAGCGGGAGGAGCTGTTTTTT; cdr3_aa: CAISEEREELFF